The next 27 T cell receptor beta chains were all read from a single sample in a study of human T cells and chemical hapten exposure. MiXCR, run by TCRdb on the RACE reads, gives a single entry per CDR3 protein. The repertoire holds 350,000 to 400,000 distinct CDR3 sequences, with about 5.1% as singletons. Time point of the sample: pre-sensitization, week 0. Treatment reported: therapeutic diphenylcyclopropenone sensitization with weekly scalp DPC. Sequenced material: whole blood, taken in connection with sensitization to the hapten diphenylcyclopropenone (DPC). These receptors all come from a woman in her 50s with alopecia areata. Some clones in this sample may be carry-over from other donors' samples.

Remarks on this clonotype: A read error is possible here, since a much larger clone lies one base away. The V and J genes are TRBV18 and TRBJ1-1; D perhaps matches TRBD1 (6 bases). CDR1 KGHSH and CDR2 LQKENI come from the germline V gene. The CDR3 sequence is 15 residues long. CDR3 in amino acids: CASTPATGMNTEAFF. In DNA form, the CDR3 reads TGTGCCAGCACACCAGCGACAGGTATGAACACTGAAGCTTTCTTT.

Comments on this clonotype: This may come from a read error, since a much larger clone is one base off. This chain uses TRBV29-1 with TRBJ2-5; no firm D call. CDR1 and CDR2 (germline): SQVTM, ANQGSEA. With 3 bases removed from V and 6 bases from J, the gap between germline ends came to 8 bases. This CDR3 has 11 residues. CDR3 DNA: TGCAGCGTTGACAGTCAAAAGACCCAGTACTTC. Translated: CSVDSQKTQYF.

The gene calls are TRBV28 and TRBJ1-5, with a tentative D call TRBD1 (6 bases). The V and J ends lost 6 bases and 2 bases respectively, with 14 bases between them. Germline V gene lookup returns CDR1 MDHEN and CDR2 SYDVKM. The CDR3 has 15 amino acids. In nucleotides, the CDR3 is TGTGCCAGCAGGCGGGGGGCGCCGGGCAATCAGCCCCAGCATTTT. Translated: CASRRGAPGNQPQHF.

V is TRBV30 and J is TRBJ2-2, with TRBD2 matching 7 bases. Per germline, CDR1 GTSNPN and CDR2 SVGIG (reference sequence). The CDR3 consists of 13 residues. V was pared by 3 bases and J by 6 bases, with 4 bases of the junction left unmatched. CDR3: CAWRRLAAGELFF. CDR3 nucleotide sequence: TGTGCCTGGAGGAGACTAGCAGCCGGGGAGCTGTTTTTT.

This clonotype was observed many times. This rearrangement joins TRBV20-1 to TRBJ1-3; D is perhaps TRBD1 (6 bases). The CDR3 loop spans 14 amino acids. CDR1 and CDR2 from the germline V gene are DFQATT and SNEGSKA (reference sequence). V was clipped by 3 bases and J by 6 bases, with 15 bases between them. The CDR3 nucleotides read TGCAGTGCTAGTGGGACACCTGCACTAAACACCATATATTTT. Translation: CSASGTPALNTIYF.

Comments on this clonotype: At one boundary the junction diverges from the germline segment, which might be a read error. This rearrangement joins TRBV7-8 to TRBJ1-5; possible D gene TRBD1, 6 bases. Germline assignment: CDR1 SGHVS and CDR2 FQNEAQ. The CDR3 extends over 15 amino acids. CDR3 in DNA: TGTGCCGGCAGCTTAAATACAGGGTTAGGCCAGCCCCAGCATTTT. Its protein product is CAGSLNTGLGQPQHF.

This clonotype occurred many times. The chain is built from TRBV5-1 and TRBJ1-4; TRBD1 matches at 12 bases. V shed 4 bases, J shed 7 bases, and the junction held 11 bases outside the gene matches. The CDR3 runs to 17 residues. Germline V gene lookup returns CDR1 SGHRS and CDR2 YFSETQ. The DNA for the CDR3 is TGCGCCAGCAGCCCCGTCCCGGGACAGGGGGCGCGTGAAAAACTGTTTTTT. Its protein is CASSPVPGQGAREKLFF.

Only a few counts were recorded for this clonotype. V gene TRBV6-2 or TRBV6-3 combines with J gene TRBJ2-7; no firm D call. In germline, CDR1 is MNHEY, CDR2 SVGEGT. CDR3 length equals 12 residues. V was pared by 5 bases and J by 4 bases, with 9 bases between. The CDR3 DNA sequence: TGTGCCAGCAGTCTGATCCTTTACGAGCAGTACTTC. This sequence encodes CASSLILYEQYF.

With respect to this clonotype: A read error is possible here, since a much larger clone lies one base away. The chain joins TRBV6-6 to TRBJ2-5; D is perhaps TRBD2 (5 bases). Germline assignment: CDR1 MNHNY and CDR2 SVGAGI (reference sequence). The CDR3 is made up of 15 amino acids. CDR3 DNA: TGTACCAGCAGGAGTCTAGGTAGCGACGGGGAGACCCAGTACTTC. Its translation: CTSRSLGSDGETQYF.

Many counts were recorded for this clonotype. The chain couples TRBV28 to TRBJ1-2; D ambiguous. Trimming removed 6 bases at V and 2 bases at J, with 13 bases between. The CDR3 runs to 14 residues. Germline CDR1 is MDHEN and CDR2 is SYDVKM. The chain's CDR3 is CASRLSDRNYGYTF. As DNA, the CDR3 is TGTGCCAGCAGGCTATCGGACCGAAACTATGGCTACACCTTC.

This clonotype was counted many times. V gene TRBV29-1 combines with J gene TRBJ1-1; D may be TRBD1 (6 bases). The CDR3 has 11 residues. CDR1 is SQVTM and CDR2 is ANQGSEA in the germline V gene. Trimming took off 6 bases at V and 8 bases at J, with 13 bases between the two ends. Here the CDR3 reads CSVARTAEAFF. CDR3 DNA: TGCAGCGTCGCTAGGACAGCAGAAGCTTTCTTT.

The table lists this clonotype with many counts. CDR3 in amino acids: CSARASAQGANYGYTF. CDR3 nucleotides: TGCAGTGCTAGAGCCTCCGCACAGGGGGCGAACTATGGCTACACCTTC. The rearrangement uses TRBV20-1 and TRBJ1-2, with 9 bases lining up with TRBD1. The J segment lost 2 bases and the V segment lost 1 base, leaving 8 bases of the junction unmatched. CDR3 length equals 16 residues. Germline assignment: CDR1 DFQATT and CDR2 SNEGSKA (reference sequence).

The J gene is TRBJ2-3, the V gene TRBV3-1; TRBD2 matches at 7 bases. J lost 2 bases, V lost 3 bases, and 5 bases had no gene match. The CDR3 runs to 15 residues. CDR1 LGHDT and CDR2 YNNKEL come from the germline V gene (reference sequence). CDR3 bases: TGTGCCAGCAGCCAGAGGCGGGGGTACACAGATACGCAGTATTTT. Translated: CASSQRRGYTDTQYF.

This clonotype was recorded a few times. Written as DNA, the CDR3 is TGTGCCAGCAGCCCCGGGACCGCGAACTACGAGCAGTACTTC. This encodes CASSPGTANYEQYF. The V and J genes are TRBV9 and TRBJ2-7, with D perhaps TRBD1 or TRBD2 (5 bases each). This CDR3 has 14 amino acids. Germline V gene sequence: CDR1 SGDLS, CDR2 YYNGEE. V was shortened by 4 bases and J by 3 bases, with 14 bases between the two germline ends. Full variable domain (outside the CDR3, taken from reference TRBV9 and TRBJ2-7): DSGVTQTPKHLITATGQRVTLRCSPRSGDLSVYWYQQSLDQGLQFLIQYYNGEERAKGNILERFSAQQFPDLHSELNLSSLELGDSALYFCASSPGTANYEQYFGPGTRLTVT.

This clonotype was counted only a few times. This chain connects TRBV6-1 to TRBJ2-7; 9 positions agree with TRBD1. J lost 3 bases, V lost 1 base, and 4 bases had no gene match. The CDR3 length is 15 residues. Germline CDR1 reads MNHNS; CDR2 reads SASEGT. CDR3 nucleotides: TGTGCCAGCAGTGAAGGTGACAGGGGGATCTACGAGCAGTACTTC. This encodes CASSEGDRGIYEQYF.

This clonotype has ten or more counts. This chain's CDR3 is CAGGSRFGTDTQYF. The CDR3 bases are TGTGCCGGGGGGTCTAGGTTTGGCACAGATACGCAGTATTTT. The rearrangement joins TRBV28 to TRBJ2-3; perhaps TRBD2 as D (6 bases). The CDR3 runs 14 residues. The germline CDR1 and CDR2 sequences are MDHEN and SYDVKM. V lost 11 bases to trimming and J lost 1 base, with 16 bases between them.

Written as DNA, the CDR3 is TGCAGCGGGAGGAGGTTCACCGGGGAGCTGTTTTTT. It encodes CSGRRFTGELFF. The chain links TRBV29-1 to TRBJ2-2, with D possibly TRBD2 on 5 matching bases. V lost 7 bases, J lost 4 bases, and 10 bases lay in between. CDR1 is SQVTM, CDR2 ANQGSEA, per germline. The length of the CDR3 is 12 residues.

There are many counts of this clonotype. The J gene is TRBJ2-5, the V gene TRBV29-1; D is ambiguous. The V end lost 3 bases, the J end lost 7 bases, and 12 bases lay between the germline ends. Germline V gene sequence: CDR1 SQVTM, CDR2 ANQGSEA. The CDR3 is made up of 12 amino acids. The CDR3 nucleotides are TGCAGCGTTGATATAGCTTTGGGGACCCAGTACTTC. This sequence encodes CSVDIALGTQYF.

This clonotype was seen repeatedly, ten times or more. This chain joins TRBV6-5 and TRBJ1-6; no reliable D call. The V gene lost 2 bases and the J gene lost 5 bases, with 7 bases spanning the gap. The CDR3 contains 14 residues. Germline V lookup: CDR1 MNHEY, CDR2 SVGAGI. This CDR3 is CASSYDGDNSPLHF. The DNA of the CDR3 is TGTGCCAGCAGTTACGACGGAGATAATTCACCCCTCCACTTT.

Only a few counts were recorded for this clonotype. This sequence joins TRBV12-5 and TRBJ1-5; TRBD1 is a possible D gene (5 bases). The CDR3 is made up of 16 amino acids. Germline values: CDR1 LGHNT, CDR2 FRNRAP. V dropped 1 base and J dropped 6 bases, with 16 bases sitting between them. The CDR3 is CASGLGGDGLGQPQHF. CDR3 bases: TGTGCTAGTGGTTTGGGCGGGGACGGATTAGGTCAGCCCCAGCATTTT.

This clonotype was counted ten times or more. The chain recombines TRBV14 with TRBJ2-7; a possible D gene is TRBD1 (6 bases). Germline V gene sequence: CDR1 SGHDN, CDR2 FVKESK. The length of the CDR3 is 16 residues. V was trimmed by 0 bases and J by 2 bases, leaving 14 bases between them. The DNA for the CDR3 is TGTGCCAGCAGCCAAGATCAGATTAAGGGGGCCTACGAGCAGTACTTC. Protein sequence: CASSQDQIKGAYEQYF.

This clonotype was picked up many times. The rearrangement uses TRBV14 and TRBJ1-3, with TRBD1 matching 7 bases. Trimming removed 6 bases from V and 4 bases from J; junction bases left unmatched: 6. This CDR3 contains 14 residues. Germline V CDR1 and CDR2: SGHDN, FVKESK. DNA for the CDR3: TGTGCCAGCAGATCACAGGGGCCAGGAAACACCATATATTTT. As protein: CASRSQGPGNTIYF.

There are a few counts of this clonotype. This chain connects TRBV7-8 to TRBJ2-3; 7 bases agree with TRBD1. After removal of 5 bases from V and 0 bases from J, the junction contained 14 bases not matched to a gene. This CDR3 region has 18 residues. Germline assignment: CDR1 SGHVS and CDR2 FQNEAQ. CDR3 sequence reads: CASSQRIDRVVSTDTQYF. CDR3 bases: TGTGCCAGCAGCCAACGTATCGACAGGGTAGTTAGCACAGATACGCAGTATTTT.

This clonotype showed up many times. The V and J genes are TRBV28 and TRBJ2-5; perhaps TRBD2 as D (5 bases). Germline V gene data show CDR1 as MDHEN and CDR2 as SYDVKM. V was shortened by 3 bases and J by 3 bases, with 8 bases between the two germline ends. CDR3 size: 13 residues. DNA of the CDR3: TGTGCCAGCAGTTTCGAGGGTGAAGAGACCCAGTACTTC. This codes for CASSFEGEETQYF.

This clonotype was seen more than once but under ten times. This chain links TRBV7-2 with TRBJ2-1, with 7 bases identical to TRBD2. After removal of 4 bases from V and 1 base from J, the junction contained 4 bases not matched to a gene. CDR3 length equals 15 residues. Germline V gene data show CDR1 as SGHTA and CDR2 as FQGNSA. The CDR3, as DNA: TGTGCCAGCAGCTCGGGGGGACCTTCCTACAATGAGCAGTTCTTC. Translated, it gives CASSSGGPSYNEQFF.

This clonotype was picked up a small number of times. V and J are TRBV6-2 or TRBV6-3 and TRBJ1-5, with D perhaps matching TRBD1 (5 bases). The V end lost 7 bases, the J end lost 7 bases, and 11 bases lay between the germline ends. Germline values: CDR1 MNHEY, CDR2 SVGEGT. The CDR3 extends over 12 amino acids. The CDR3 sequence is CASTSWGQPQHF. The CDR3 DNA reads as TGTGCCAGCACTTCGTGGGGCCAGCCCCAGCATTTT.

In its sample, this clonotype was seen many times. The rearrangement joins TRBV6-5 to TRBJ2-7; D remains unclear. The CDR3 loop spans 15 amino acids. The ends were cut back, 4 bases at V and 1 base at J, with 14 bases in the middle. CDR1 is MNHEY, CDR2 SVGAGI, per germline. The CDR3: CASSSLWGKSYEQYF. The CDR3 coding sequence is TGTGCCAGCAGTTCTCTGTGGGGAAAGTCCTACGAGCAGTACTTC.